The 22 T cell receptor beta chains in this list originate from one sample, sequenced in a study of blood T cell repertoires in COVID-19. Sequencing used immunoSEQ multiplex PCR; TCRdb keeps in-frame clones, though not all of them. The sample gives roughly 260,000 clones, approximately 86% of which show up once; around 10% is in the top ten. Sequencing used peripheral blood. The source is a man aged 35 to 55 who had recovered from COVID-19.

The chain combines TRBV19 with TRBJ2-7; D is possibly TRBD1 (6 bases). V was shortened by 8 bases and J by 3 bases, with 14 bases between the two germline ends. CDR1 and CDR2 from the germline V gene are LNHDA and SQIVND (reference sequence). This CDR3 has 13 residues. In DNA, the CDR3 is TGTGCCAGTCGAGAATCAGGGGACTACGAGCAGTACTTC. Translation gives CASRESGDYEQYF.

The chain joins TRBV2 to TRBJ2-1; D gene ambiguous. The V gene's germline CDR1 is SNHLY and CDR2 FYNNEI. The CDR3 is 11 amino acids. Trimming shortened V by 7 bases and J by 3 bases, and 4 bases separated the two germline ends. The CDR3 region is CASTYYNEQFF. The CDR3 DNA reads TGTGCCAGCACTTACTACAATGAGCAGTTCTTC.

The chain carries TRBV5-1 and TRBJ2-1, with D tentatively TRBD2 (5 bases). The CDR3 is 15 amino acids. The ends were cut back, 0 bases at V and 3 bases at J, with 10 bases in the middle. The germline gives CDR1 SGHRS, CDR2 YFSETQ. CDR3 nucleotide sequence: TGCGCCAGCAGCTTGGGAGGTAGCGACTACAATGAGCAGTTCTTC. The encoded protein is CASSLGGSDYNEQFF.

The chain employs TRBV7-9 and TRBJ2-3; 8 bases are a match to TRBD2. Per germline, CDR1 SEHNR and CDR2 FQNEAQ (reference sequence). With 5 bases clipped from V and 0 bases from J, the junction kept 4 bases outside the gene matches. The CDR3 loop spans 15 amino acids. This CDR3 reads CASSRSGSSTDTQYF. The CDR3 region has the DNA TGTGCCAGCAGCAGAAGCGGGAGTAGCACAGATACGCAGTATTTT.

This clone was seen only a few times. The rearrangement uses TRBV2 and TRBJ2-7, with D possibly being TRBD1 (5 bases). From germline, CDR1 is SNHLY and CDR2 FYNNEI. The CDR3 extends over 12 amino acids. The V end was cut by 10 bases, the J end by 1 base, with 11 bases between. The DNA of the CDR3 is TGTGCCACAGGGTGGCGGTCCTACGAGCAGTACTTC. Translating gives CATGWRSYEQYF.

This clone was counted a few times. This chain joins TRBV7-7 and TRBJ2-2; the D is unclear. The CDR3 is 13 residues long. Trimming took 4 bases from V and 2 from J, leaving 5 bases between them. Germline V gene lookup returns CDR1 SSHAT and CDR2 FNYEAQ (reference sequence). CDR3 sequence (DNA): TGTGCCAGCAGCTACAGAAACACCGGGGAGCTGTTTTTT. Protein product: CASSYRNTGELFF. Together with reference TRBV7-7 and TRBJ2-2, the CDR3 gives the full variable domain: GAGVSQSPRYKVTKRGQDVTLRCDPISSHATLYWYQQALGQGPEFLTYFNYEAQPDKSGLPSDRFSAERPEGSISTLTIQRTEQRDSAMYRCASSYRNTGELFFGEGSRLTVL.

The chain couples TRBV20-1 to TRBJ2-3, with D perhaps matching TRBD2 (6 bases). Germline V lookup: CDR1 DFQATT, CDR2 SNEGSKA (reference sequence). The CDR3 is made up of 16 amino acids. V was clipped by 3 bases and J by 1 base, with 17 bases between them. In DNA form, the CDR3 reads TGCAGTGCTAGTGCCAACCCGGGACTCCGCACAGATACGCAGTATTTT. Translated: CSASANPGLRTDTQYF.

The V call is TRBV6-6, the J call TRBJ2-5, with 9 nucleotides matching TRBD1. The length of the CDR3 is 14 residues. After removal of 6 bases from V and 6 bases from J, the junction contained 8 bases not matched to a gene. Germline CDR1 and CDR2: MNHNY and SVGAGI (reference sequence). The CDR3 region has the DNA TGTGCCAGCAGATCACCGGGACAGGGAAAGACCCAGTACTTC. Translated, it gives CASRSPGQGKTQYF.

The chain links TRBV7-9 to TRBJ1-1; 9 bases map to TRBD1. Germline loops: CDR1 SEHNR, CDR2 FQNEAQ (reference sequence). The junction had 11 bases not matched to a gene; V was cut back by 5 bases and J by 10 bases. The CDR3 is 14 amino acids. In DNA form, the CDR3 reads TGTGCCAGCAGCACCTACGACAGGGGGTCAAGAGCTTTCTTT. The encoded protein is CASSTYDRGSRAFF. Supplemented by reference TRBV7-9 and TRBJ1-1, the full variable domain reads DTGVSQNPRHKITKRGQNVTFRCDPISEHNRLYWYRQTLGQGPEFLTYFQNEAQLEKSRLLSDRFSAERPKGSFSTLEIQRTEQGDSAMYLCASSTYDRGSRAFFGQGTRLTVV.

The J gene is TRBJ2-7, the V gene TRBV6-2 or TRBV6-3; TRBD2 matches at 7 bases. V was pared by 4 bases and J by 4 bases, with 1 base of the junction left unmatched. CDR3 length equals 12 residues. Germline V gene lookup returns CDR1 MNHEY and CDR2 SVGEGT. The CDR3 here is CASSLAGYEQYF. The CDR3 DNA reads TGTGCCAGCAGTTTAGCGGGTTACGAGCAGTACTTC.

The chain has TRBV21-1 and TRBJ1-6; whether TRBD1, the table's D call, matches the DNA was not checked. TRBV21-1 counts as a pseudogene. This CDR3 has 15 residues. In nucleotides, the CDR3 is TGTGCCAGGGTCCACCTAAGGGACAGGAATTCACCCCTCCACTTT. Encoded protein: CARVHLRDRNSPLHF.

The CDR3: CASSPLWTANTGELFF. Here the CDR3 DNA reads TGTGCCAGCAGCCCCCTCTGGACAGCGAACACCGGGGAGCTGTTTTTT. The rearrangement joins TRBV11-2 to TRBJ2-2, with D possibly matching TRBD1 (6 bases). Germline V gives CDR1 SGHAT, CDR2 FQNNGV. V gave up 5 bases and J gave up 0 bases, with 13 bases separating them. The CDR3 is 16 residues long.

A note on this clone: Other DNA sequences from this sample encode an identical CDR3 as well. The rearrangement uses TRBV2 and TRBJ2-5; a weak D match, TRBD1 (5 bases). This CDR3 has 14 amino acids. Germline loops: CDR1 SNHLY, CDR2 FYNNEI. The V and J ends lost 2 bases and 1 base respectively, with 8 bases between them. CDR3 in amino acids: CASSELGRQETQYF. CDR3 sequence (DNA): TGTGCCAGCAGTGAACTGGGGCGCCAAGAGACCCAGTACTTC.

The chain links TRBV27 to TRBJ2-2, with D perhaps TRBD1 (6 bases). The CDR3 is 15 residues long. Trimming pared 4 bases from V and 1 base from J, leaving 10 bases between. Per germline, CDR1 MNHEY and CDR2 SMNVEV (reference sequence). CDR3 in amino acids: CASSSRTENTGELFF. The CDR3, as DNA: TGTGCCAGCAGTTCCCGGACAGAGAACACCGGGGAGCTGTTTTTT.

The genes are TRBV3-1 (or the pseudogene TRBV3-2) and TRBJ2-2; TRBD2 might be the D (6 bases). Trimming removed 0 bases at V and 3 bases at J, with 14 bases between. The CDR3 length is 17 residues. CDR1 LGHDT and CDR2 YNNKEL come from the germline V gene (reference sequence). CDR3 amino acids: CASSQDCRDSYTGELFF. As DNA, the CDR3 is TGTGCCAGCAGCCAAGACTGCCGGGACTCATACACCGGGGAGCTGTTTTTT.

The V gene is TRBV9, the J gene TRBJ2-2; 7 nucleotides align to TRBD1. The length of the CDR3 is 15 residues. V trimming: 3 bases; J trimming: 7 bases; junction bases outside the gene matches: 9. The germline V gene has CDR1 SGDLS and CDR2 YYNGEE. CDR3 in DNA: TGTGCCAGCAGCGCCCGACAGGGACAGATCGGGGAGCTGTTTTTT. As protein: CASSARQGQIGELFF.

The chain employs TRBV13 and TRBJ2-7, with 16 bases matching TRBD2. Looked up from germline, CDR1 is PRHDT and CDR2 is FYEKMQ (reference sequence). Losses at the gene ends were 3 bases for V and 7 bases for J; bases not matched to a gene: 6. The CDR3 spans 16 residues. DNA of the CDR3: TGTGCCAGCAGCTTGGGACTAGCGGGAGGGCCTAGGGAGCAGTACTTC. Its translation is CASSLGLAGGPREQYF. Using reference TRBV13 and TRBJ2-7 for the parts outside the CDR3, the full variable domain is AAGVIQSPRHLIKEKRETATLKCYPIPRHDTVYWYQQGPGQDPQFLISFYEKMQSDKGSIPDRFSAQQFSDYHSELNMSSLELGDSALYFCASSLGLAGGPREQYFGPGTRLTVT.

This sequence joins TRBV19 and TRBJ2-7, with 10 bases fitting TRBD2. The CDR3 has 14 amino acids. The germline V gene encodes CDR1 LNHDA and CDR2 SQIVND (reference sequence). The J segment lost 0 bases and the V segment lost 5 bases, leaving 1 base of the junction unmatched. In nucleotides, the CDR3 is TGTGCCAGTAGTCCTAGCGGGAGCTCCTACGAGCAGTACTTC. This encodes CASSPSGSSYEQYF.

CDR3 in amino acids: CASTTIGGFEAFF. As DNA, the CDR3 is TGTGCCAGCACAACAATCGGGGGGTTCGAAGCTTTCTTT. The rearrangement joins TRBV6-5 to TRBJ1-1; a weak D match, TRBD1 (5 bases). Per germline, CDR1 MNHEY and CDR2 SVGAGI. The CDR3 extends over 13 amino acids. Trimming removed 7 bases at V and 8 bases at J, with 17 bases between.

The chain links TRBV2 to TRBJ1-5; 7 bases are shared with TRBD1. This CDR3 region has 19 residues. Per germline, CDR1 SNHLY and CDR2 FYNNEI. Losses at the gene ends were 4 bases for V and 0 bases for J; bases not matched to a gene: 15. The CDR3 sequence: CASSGDSGAWAHSNQPQHF. Written as DNA, the CDR3 is TGTGCCAGCAGTGGGGACAGTGGGGCCTGGGCTCATAGCAATCAGCCCCAGCATTTT.

This clone was found once. The chain uses TRBV7-2 and TRBJ2-1; no firm D call. Trimming shortened V by 1 base and J by 4 bases, and 5 bases separated the two germline ends. CDR1 is SGHTA and CDR2 is FQGNSA in the germline V gene. This CDR3 is built from 13 residues. CDR3 nucleotides: TGTGCCAGCAGCTTAGACTTGTACAATGAGCAGTTCTTC. This encodes CASSLDLYNEQFF.

The V gene is TRBV7-2, the J gene TRBJ2-1; TRBD2 matches 11 bases. The germline gives CDR1 SGHTA, CDR2 FQGNSA. Trimming removed 6 bases from V and 0 bases from J; junction bases left unmatched: 1. The length of the CDR3 is 15 residues. The CDR3 DNA sequence: TGTGCCAGCAGGCTAGCGGGGGGCTCCTACAATGAGCAGTTCTTC. Its protein product is CASRLAGGSYNEQFF.